This T cell receptor (beta chain) was captured in a study of shared clonotypes between healthy human individuals. Whole-study findings and limits: Specimens sampled were limited to blood, with tissue repertoires likely differing.

Genomic DNA of every subset was divided equally among multiple immunoSEQ plates. The sorted-subset replicate PCRs were given around 200 ng DNA, which is around 29,000 T cell genomes. Libraries were prepared by immunoSEQ multiplex PCR; TCRdb keeps only in-frame clonotypes and omits some of them. The repertoire holds some 2,400,000 clones, with roughly 95% as singletons. Regarding this clone: Its antigen is as yet unknown.

CDR3 length: 15 residues. The V end lost 5 bases, the J end lost 5 bases, and 18 bases lay between the germline ends. CDR1 KGHSH and CDR2 LQKENI come from the germline V gene. The source of this sequence is a man aged 18-30 years in good health. The sequencing input was naive CD4+ T cells sorted from blood. Subset here: CD45RA+ positively selected. The chain couples TRBV18 to TRBJ1-1, with no clear D. CDR3 amino acids: CASSSQVGMGTEAFF. The CDR3 coding sequence is TGTGCCAGCTCATCCCAGGTCGGGATGGGTACTGAAGCTTTCTTT. Looking up the rest from reference TRBV18 and TRBJ1-1 gives the full variable domain: NAGVMQNPRHLVRRRGQEARLRCSPMKGHSHVYWYRQLPEEGLKFMVYLQKENIIDESGMPKERFSAEFPKEGPSILRIQQVVRGDSAAYFCASSSQVGMGTEAFFGQGTRLTVV.